This T cell receptor beta chain emerged from a study of T cells after yellow fever vaccination. For the study at large: With SMART-Seq v4 Ultra Low Input, the fractions containing low cell numbers were prepared. Study-level results: The appearance of a small share of clonotypes in both CD4 and CD8 compartments was observed. Boosting was followed by the reappearance of most primary-vaccination clones (around 96% CD4, around 86% CD8).

The study made its TCR cDNA through 5'RACE template switching. That step introduced a universal primer site along with UMIs. TCRdb independently ran MiXCR on the 5' RACE reads; one entry per CDR3 protein. The sample shows hundreds of thousands of distinct CDR3 sequences, more than 3% of them seen only once. This CDR3 is built from 13 residues. Looked up from germline, CDR1 is SGHTA and CDR2 is FQGNSA. V was trimmed by 4 bases and J by 6 bases, leaving 12 bases between them. Ten or more counts support this clonotype. Its antigen is unknown. The rearrangement uses TRBV7-2 and TRBJ1-1; D possibly corresponds to TRBD1 (6 bases). This material consisted of PBMCs, taken on the day of the yellow fever booster vaccination. This TCR was sampled from a man between 18 and 29 years old who received the YFV17D yellow fever vaccine. CDR3 bases: TGTGCCAGCAGCTCTTATACAGGGTCTGAAGCTTTCTTT. Protein: CASSSYTGSEAFF.